These 2 T cell receptor beta chains share one sample of origin, sequenced in a study of long-term antiretroviral therapy in people with HIV (dated by TCRdb to 2021 to 2024). The immunoSEQ hsTCRB v3.0 assay was used at survey level resolution to sequence the TRB variable region. In its TCRdb copy, this immuneACCESS table keeps in-frame sequences only and misses some clones. Where compared with another copy, unresolved V genes explain less than half of these, and the others have no known cause. The sample profile shows around 8,600 clones; about three quarters of them were found once. Clones ranked in the top ten supply roughly 25% of the sample. The starting material was unsorted PBMCs, obtained 0.6 years before starting antiretroviral therapy. The origin of the receptors is a man aged 35 to 55 with HIV.

By share, this clone ranks as hyperexpanded (1% or more). The CDR3 sequence is CASSWGQGALADTQYF. The CDR3 DNA sequence: TGTGCCAGCAGCTGGGGACAGGGGGCGCTGGCAGATACGCAGTATTTT. The chain carries TRBV5-6 and TRBJ2-3; 12 nucleotides agree with TRBD1. The CDR3 has 16 amino acids. Germline CDR1 SGHDT, CDR2 YYEEEE. The junction had 6 bases not matched to a gene; V was cut back by 3 bases and J by 4 bases.

The rearrangement uses TRBV6-6 and TRBJ1-2, with a possible D match to TRBD1 (5 bases). CDR3 size: 15 residues. CDR1 and CDR2 (germline): MNHNY, SVGAGI (reference sequence). V was pared by 8 bases and J by 5 bases, with 21 bases between. CDR3 region: CASVQKGDLSYGYTF. The CDR3 DNA reads TGTGCCAGCGTTCAAAAAGGGGATTTGTCGTATGGCTACACCTTC.